A single sample gave rise to the 29 T cell receptor beta chains below, sequenced in a study of graft-versus-host responses after intestinal transplantation (dated by TCRdb to about 2021). Libraries were constructed by the immunoSEQ multiplex PCR assay. What TCRdb holds here is the immuneACCESS table cut down to in-frame rearrangements. Part of the clones is not present; checked against another copy, under half of the missing clones reflect an unresolved V gene, and the others are unexplained. Recorded for this sample are 11,000 or so clones; about 80% of them occurred a single time. Approximately 37% of the sample belongs to the ten largest clones. This sample comprised PBMCs, obtained 494 days after intestinal transplant. The receptors were gathered from a human patient who received an intestinal transplant, so some T cells may come from the graft donor.

This clone was seen just once. The chain uses TRBV30 and TRBJ1-1; perhaps TRBD1 as D (6 bases). Per germline, CDR1 GTSNPN and CDR2 SVGIG (reference sequence). This CDR3 is built from 13 residues. The V gene lost 0 bases and the J gene lost 11 bases, with 16 bases spanning the gap. This CDR3 is CAWSVLGGPWAFF. The CDR3 DNA reads as TGTGCCTGGAGTGTACTTGGGGGGCCATGGGCTTTCTTT. Combining the CDR3 with reference TRBV30 and TRBJ1-1 gives the whole variable domain SQTIHQWPATLVQPVGSPLSLECTVEGTSNPNLYWYRQAAGRGLQLLFYSVGIGQISSEVPQNLSASRPQDRQFILSSKKLLLSDSGFYLCAWSVLGGPWAFFGQGTRLTVV.

The chain joins TRBV9 to TRBJ2-1; TRBD2 agrees at 9 bases. Germline trimming cut 4 bases from V and 4 bases from J; bases unmatched to any gene: 6. Germline CDR1 and CDR2: SGDLS and YYNGEE. This CDR3 comprises 15 residues. Here the CDR3 DNA reads TGTGCCAGCAGCCCACAAGCGGGAGGTTACAATGAGCAGTTCTTC. Translation: CASSPQAGGYNEQFF.

The V gene is TRBV7-3, the J gene TRBJ2-3, with D unresolved. Trimming removed 5 bases from V and 3 bases from J, with 6 bases in between. CDR1 and CDR2 from the germline V gene are SGHTA and FQGTGA. This CDR3 is built from 12 residues. The CDR3 loop reads CASSPQTDTQYF. DNA for the CDR3: TGTGCCAGCAGCCCCCAAACAGATACGCAGTATTTT.

V gene TRBV5-6 combines with J gene TRBJ1-4; unclear D gene. The CDR3 runs 15 residues. Trimming removed 0 bases from V and 5 bases from J, with 11 bases in between. Germline V gene sequence: CDR1 SGHDT, CDR2 YYEEEE. In DNA form, the CDR3 reads TGTGCCAGCAGCTTGGAGCCGGGGATGAATGAAAAACTGTTTTTT. Protein sequence: CASSLEPGMNEKLFF. Combining the CDR3 with reference TRBV5-6 and TRBJ1-4 gives the whole variable domain DAGVTQSPTHLIKTRGQQVTLRCSPKSGHDTVSWYQQALGQGPQFIFQYYEEEERQRGNFPDRFSGHQFPNYSSELNVNALLLGDSALYLCASSLEPGMNEKLFFGSGTQLSVL.

This clone has just one count. The chain employs TRBV2 and TRBJ1-4; D might be TRBD1 (6 bases). The CDR3 extends over 13 amino acids. The V end lost 6 bases, the J end lost 8 bases, and 13 bases lay between the germline ends. Germline V gene lookup returns CDR1 SNHLY and CDR2 FYNNEI. This chain's CDR3 is CASRGPGEEKLFF. The CDR3 DNA reads TGTGCCAGCAGAGGGCCAGGGGAAGAAAAACTGTTTTTT.

The chain carries TRBV5-4 and TRBJ2-2; 8 bases match TRBD2. The CDR3 has 15 residues. CDR1 and CDR2 from the germline V gene are SGHNT and YYREEE (reference sequence). V gave up 4 bases and J gave up 3 bases; unmatched junction bases: 5. The CDR3 DNA reads TGTGCCAGCAGCGCCGCGGGACTAGACACCGGGGAGCTGTTTTTT. Its translation: CASSAAGLDTGELFF.

This chain links TRBV6-6 with TRBJ2-1; TRBD1 might be the D (5 bases). Germline-derived CDR1 and CDR2 are MNHNY and SVGAGI (reference sequence). The CDR3 has 13 residues. V lost 7 bases and J lost 5, with 12 bases in between. The CDR3 DNA sequence: TGTGCCAGCATTTCAGGGTCAAACAATGAGCAGTTCTTC. Amino acids: CASISGSNNEQFF.

The chain combines TRBV4-2 with TRBJ1-5; 7 bases align to TRBD1. With 5 bases clipped from V and 3 bases from J, the junction kept 7 bases outside the gene matches. In germline, CDR1 is LGHNA, CDR2 YNFKEQ. This CDR3 region has 15 residues. Here the CDR3 DNA reads TGTGCCAGCAGCGCGGGACAGCGACTCAATCAGCCCCAGCATTTT. Translating gives CASSAGQRLNQPQHF.

This clone showed up just a few times. The chain couples TRBV6-1 to TRBJ2-7, with D possibly matching TRBD2 (5 bases). The CDR3 is made up of 14 amino acids. Per the germline V gene, CDR1 is MNHNS and CDR2 is SASEGT. The V end lost 4 bases, the J end lost 5 bases, and 15 bases lay between the germline ends. CDR3 in amino acids: CASSVGKGSDEQYF. CDR3 nucleotides: TGTGCCAGCAGTGTCGGTAAAGGGAGCGACGAGCAGTACTTC.

The chain uses TRBV30 and TRBJ1-2; D remains ambiguous. The germline V gene has CDR1 GTSNPN and CDR2 SVGIG (reference sequence). The CDR3 is 16 amino acids. Trimming removed 1 base at V and 5 bases at J, with 20 bases between. CDR3 residues: CAWSEGSYHGLYGYTF. As DNA, the CDR3 is TGTGCCTGGAGTGAGGGCTCATATCATGGGTTATATGGCTACACCTTC.

This rearrangement joins TRBV27 to TRBJ1-1; no clear D. V lost 3 bases and J 5 bases, leaving 16 bases between the germline ends. The CDR3 contains 15 residues. Per germline, CDR1 MNHEY and CDR2 SMNVEV (reference sequence). CDR3 region: CASSFRLTSLTEAFF. The CDR3 coding sequence is TGTGCCAGCAGTTTCCGTCTCACGTCGTTGACTGAAGCTTTCTTT.

The V gene is TRBV11-2, the J gene TRBJ2-7; no definite D call. Between the trimmed V and J ends, which lost 4 bases and 1 base, there was a span of 8 bases. The CDR3 extends over 13 amino acids. CDR1 is SGHAT and CDR2 is FQNNGV in the germline V gene. This CDR3 reads CASSSLQSYEQYF. The CDR3 nucleotides are TGTGCCAGCAGCTCCCTTCAATCCTACGAGCAGTACTTC.

This clone was counted between two and nine times. The chain employs TRBV4-2 and TRBJ2-1, with TRBD2 as a possible D gene (6 bases). Germline V CDR1 and CDR2: LGHNA, YNFKEQ. Between the trimmed V and J ends, which lost 0 bases and 4 bases, there was a span of 7 bases. The CDR3 loop spans 14 amino acids. The CDR3 nucleotides read TGTGCCAGCAGCCAAGATCTAGCGTACAATGAGCAGTTCTTC. Its protein is CASSQDLAYNEQFF.

The CDR3 bases are TGTGCCAGCAGCTTAGTCCTGGGTCGGAATGAGCAGTTCTTC. Amino acids: CASSLVLGRNEQFF. V and J are TRBV7-6 and TRBJ2-1; D is ambiguous. The CDR3 spans 14 residues. CDR1 is SGHVS, CDR2 FNYEAQ, per germline. Trimming cost V 1 base and J 7 bases, with 11 bases left between them.

This clone was picked up one time. The chain recombines TRBV6-6 with TRBJ1-2; weak D call: TRBD1 (6 bases). Germline V CDR1 and CDR2: MNHNY, SVGAGI (reference sequence). The CDR3 loop spans 13 amino acids. Trimming left V 4 bases short and J 7 bases short, with 13 bases between. The chain's CDR3 is CASSSITGIGYTF. The CDR3 bases are TGTGCCAGCAGTTCCATTACAGGGATTGGCTACACCTTC.

The chain recombines TRBV5-6 with TRBJ1-2, with a possible D match to TRBD1 (5 bases). Trimming took 4 bases from V and 8 from J, leaving 12 bases between them. The CDR3 has 12 residues. Germline CDR1 and CDR2: SGHDT and YYEEEE. The CDR3 region is CASSRDPRGYTF. CDR3 in DNA: TGTGCCAGCAGCCGGGACCCGAGAGGCTACACCTTC.

On this clone: An end of the junction does not agree with germline; a read error may underlie this. The chain uses TRBV19 and TRBJ2-1; TRBD2 might be the D (7 bases). Germline loops: CDR1 LNHDA, CDR2 SQIVND (reference sequence). This CDR3 region has 13 residues. The CDR3: CGSGGAPYNEQFF. CDR3 nucleotides: TGTGGCAGTGGGGGGGCCCCTTACAATGAGCAGTTCTTC.

This rearrangement joins TRBV5-1 to TRBJ2-1; D not resolved. Germline-derived CDR1 and CDR2 are SGHRS and YFSETQ. CDR3 length: 13 residues. V gave up 3 bases and J gave up 8 bases, with 12 bases separating them. CDR3 nucleotide sequence: TGCGCCAGCAGCTCCTCTCCGGGCGATGAGCAGTTCTTC. It translates to CASSSSPGDEQFF.

This chain connects TRBV7-9 to TRBJ2-5; the D is unclear. Germline V CDR1 and CDR2: SEHNR, FQNEAQ (reference sequence). The V end lost 1 base, the J end lost 4 bases, and 16 bases lay between the germline ends. CDR3 length equals 16 residues. The CDR3 region is CASSLGAVMGRETQYF. The CDR3 DNA reads as TGTGCCAGCAGCTTAGGAGCCGTGATGGGTAGAGAGACCCAGTACTTC.

CDR3: CASNRIGEQFF. The CDR3, as DNA: TGTGCCAGCAACCGGATTGGTGAGCAGTTCTTC. The gene calls are TRBV28 and TRBJ2-1, with unresolved D. Trimming took 7 bases from V and 9 from J, leaving 10 bases between them. Germline V CDR1 and CDR2: MDHEN, SYDVKM. The CDR3 sequence is 11 residues long.

The chain couples TRBV19 to TRBJ2-1, with 10 bases aligning to TRBD2. The CDR3 runs 14 residues. The germline V gene encodes CDR1 LNHDA and CDR2 SQIVND (reference sequence). Trimming cost V 0 bases and J 7 bases; bases outside gene matches: 0. The CDR3 loop is CASSIDSGRNEQFF. In nucleotides, the CDR3 is TGTGCCAGTAGTATAGATAGCGGGAGGAATGAGCAGTTCTTC.

The chain recombines TRBV6-6 with TRBJ2-7; the match to TRBD2 covers 8 bases. The junction had 2 bases not matched to a gene; V was cut back by 2 bases and J by 2 bases. Germline V CDR1 and CDR2: MNHNY, SVGAGI (reference sequence). CDR3 length: 14 amino acids. The CDR3 DNA is TGTGCCAGCAGTTACGCGGGGGGCGCCTACGAGCAGTACTTC. It yields the protein CASSYAGGAYEQYF.

In nucleotides, the CDR3 is TGCGCCAGCAGCTCTTCCGGGACTAGCAACGAGCAGTACTTC. It codes for CASSSSGTSNEQYF. The rearrangement links TRBV5-1 to TRBJ2-7; TRBD2 matches 9 bases. This CDR3 has 14 residues. V dropped 3 bases and J dropped 5; count of bases not matched to a gene: 6. Germline assignment: CDR1 SGHRS and CDR2 YFSETQ.

The chain uses TRBV7-9 and TRBJ2-3; TRBD2 matches at 14 bases. The J segment lost 3 bases and the V segment lost 4 bases, leaving 9 bases of the junction unmatched. Per the germline V gene, CDR1 is SEHNR and CDR2 is FQNEAQ (reference sequence). This CDR3 has 18 residues. For the CDR3, the DNA is TGTGCCAGCAGCTCGGGACTAGCGGGAGAAACTATAACAGATACGCAGTATTTT. Protein: CASSSGLAGETITDTQYF.

This chain connects TRBV14 to TRBJ2-4; 8 nucleotides align to TRBD1. Trimming took 4 bases from V and 1 from J; bases not matched to a gene: 6. CDR3 size: 16 residues. The germline V gene has CDR1 SGHDN and CDR2 FVKESK. CDR3 sequence (DNA): TGTGCCAGCAGCCGAGGGACAGGACGCGCCAAAAACATTCAGTACTTC. Its translation: CASSRGTGRAKNIQYF.

The chain recombines TRBV29-1 with TRBJ2-3; perhaps D is TRBD1 or TRBD2 (5 bases each). The CDR3 sequence is 15 residues long. V was trimmed by 3 bases and J by 0 bases, leaving 13 bases between them. Germline lookup yields CDR1 SQVTM and CDR2 ANQGSEA. The CDR3 DNA reads TGCAGCGTTGATAGGGGACGCCCTAGCACAGATACGCAGTATTTT. Protein product: CSVDRGRPSTDTQYF.

The rearrangement uses TRBV7-3 and TRBJ2-3; a weak D match, TRBD2 (7 bases). With 2 bases removed from V and 6 bases from J, the gap between germline ends came to 15 bases. The germline V gene has CDR1 SGHTA and CDR2 FQGTGA. The CDR3 contains 15 residues. The CDR3: CASSLLGGADDTQYF. The DNA for the CDR3 is TGTGCCAGCAGCTTACTAGGGGGGGCAGATGATACGCAGTATTTT.

As concerns this clone: A much larger clone differs from this one at a single base, so this may be a read error. The same CDR3 also results from other DNA sequences found in this sample. The V call is TRBV28, the J call TRBJ1-2; a weak D match, TRBD1 (6 bases). This CDR3 has 17 residues. Germline CDR1 MDHEN, CDR2 SYDVKM. For the CDR3, the DNA is TGCGCCAGCCGGGGGGCGGTGAGGGGGACTCTAAACTATGGCTACACCTTC. Translated, it gives CASRGAVRGTLNYGYTF.

This rearrangement joins TRBV30 to TRBJ1-4, with 7 bases that match TRBD1. The germline V gene encodes CDR1 GTSNPN and CDR2 SVGIG (reference sequence). The CDR3 has 15 amino acids. V trimming: 8 bases; J trimming: 0 bases; junction bases outside the gene matches: 9. DNA of the CDR3: TGTGCCACCCGATCAGGACAGGCAACTAATGAAAAACTGTTTTTT. It encodes CATRSGQATNEKLFF. Full variable domain (missing parts from reference TRBV30 and TRBJ1-4): SQTIHQWPATLVQPVGSPLSLECTVEGTSNPNLYWYRQAAGRGLQLLFYSVGIGQISSEVPQNLSASRPQDRQFILSSKKLLLSDSGFYLCATRSGQATNEKLFFGSGTQLSVL.